These 21 T cell receptor beta chains originate from one sample sequenced in a study of T cell changes during pregnancy in multiple sclerosis. Data came from immunoSEQ multiplex PCR; TCRdb stores just in-frame clones and leaves some out. Here the sample spans approximately 71,000 clones, around 90% being singletons. Sequencing was performed on peripheral blood, taken in the third trimester of pregnancy. The receptors were gathered from a female donor with multiple sclerosis, enrolled in a pregnancy study.

This clone was counted a few times. The rearrangement uses TRBV5-1 and TRBJ1-1; TRBD1 agrees at 8 bases. Germline CDR1 reads SGHRS; CDR2 reads YFSETQ. The CDR3 consists of 15 residues. Germline trimming cut 0 bases from V and 4 bases from J; bases unmatched to any gene: 5. The CDR3 reads CASSLGGDRGTEAFF. CDR3 bases: TGCGCCAGCAGCTTGGGTGGCGACAGGGGCACTGAAGCTTTCTTT. The variable domain in full, completed from reference TRBV5-1 and TRBJ1-1, reads KAGVTQTPRYLIKTRGQQVTLSCSPISGHRSVSWYQQTPGQGLQFLFEYFSETQRNKGNFPGRFSGRQFSNSRSEMNVSTLELGDSALYLCASSLGGDRGTEAFFGQGTRLTVV.

The chain couples TRBV28 to TRBJ1-2; 7 nucleotides agree with TRBD1. J lost 3 bases, V lost 11 bases, and 12 bases had no gene match. This CDR3 contains 14 residues. Looked up from germline, CDR1 is MDHEN and CDR2 is SYDVKM. The CDR3, as DNA: TGTGCCGCACGTAAGGGACAGAAGCACTATGGCTACACCTTC. It is translated as CAARKGQKHYGYTF.

V is TRBV7-2 and J is TRBJ2-3; possibly TRBD1 for D (5 bases). Trimming removed 2 bases from V and 2 bases from J, with 14 bases in between. This CDR3 is 16 amino acids long. Germline CDR1 and CDR2: SGHTA and FQGNSA. The CDR3 loop is CASSLIGEWVTDTQYF. As DNA, the CDR3 is TGTGCCAGCAGCTTAATAGGGGAATGGGTCACAGATACGCAGTATTTT.

This clone showed up just once. CDR3 nucleotide sequence: TGTGCCAGCAGTGGGACAGGGGTTGACACCATATATTTT. This codes for CASSGTGVDTIYF. The V call is TRBV6-4, the J call TRBJ1-3; TRBD1 matches 9 bases. The CDR3 consists of 13 residues. Losses at the gene ends were 4 bases for V and 8 bases for J; bases not matched to a gene: 3. The germline CDR1 and CDR2 sequences are MRHNA and SNTAGT.

CDR3 amino acids: CASSRGGEQFF. In nucleotides, the CDR3 is TGTGCCAGCAGCAGGGGAGGGGAGCAGTTCTTC. The chain uses TRBV7-3 and TRBJ2-1; TRBD2 aligns across 7 bases. Germline V CDR1 and CDR2: SGHTA, FQGTGA. The CDR3 loop spans 11 amino acids. V shed 5 bases, J shed 10 bases, and the junction held 2 bases outside the gene matches.

The chain is built from TRBV5-1 and TRBJ2-5, with 7 bases that match TRBD2. Germline V gene data show CDR1 as SGHRS and CDR2 as YFSETQ. This CDR3 spans 17 amino acids. With V trimmed by 0 bases and J by 3 bases, 11 bases remained unmatched. Written as DNA, the CDR3 is TGCGCCAGCAGCTTGGCTCTCAAGCGGGAAGAAGAAGAGACCCAGTACTTC. Its protein is CASSLALKREEEETQYF.

Concerning this clone: The sample contains more than one DNA sequence encoding this CDR3. The rearrangement joins TRBV5-1 to TRBJ2-7; 10 bases are a match to TRBD2. This CDR3 has 14 residues. The V gene end was trimmed by 4 bases and the J gene end by 3 bases; junction bases not matched to a gene: 4. The germline V gene encodes CDR1 SGHRS and CDR2 YFSETQ. As DNA, the CDR3 is TGCGCCAGCAGCCGGACTAGCGGACTCTACGAGCAGTACTTC. The encoded protein is CASSRTSGLYEQYF.

The chain combines TRBV11-2 with TRBJ2-1; TRBD2 aligns across 7 bases. CDR3 size: 16 residues. V shed 2 bases and J 10 bases; nucleotides not matched to a gene: 14. Germline V gene data show CDR1 as SGHAT and CDR2 as FQNNGV. The CDR3 region is CASSLLIRLATGEQFF. The CDR3 bases are TGTGCCAGCAGCTTACTAATCCGACTAGCAACAGGCGAGCAGTTCTTC.

The V gene is TRBV27, the J gene TRBJ2-2; 7 bases map to TRBD1. In germline, CDR1 is MNHEY, CDR2 SMNVEV (reference sequence). This CDR3 is 16 amino acids long. Trimming cost V 5 bases and J 7 bases; bases outside gene matches: 13. The CDR3 here is CASSHRDSLQGGELFF. The DNA for the CDR3 is TGTGCCAGCAGTCATCGGGACAGTTTACAAGGCGGGGAGCTGTTTTTT.

The chain joins TRBV10-3 to TRBJ2-7, with TRBD1 as a possible D gene (6 bases). The germline gives CDR1 ENHRY, CDR2 SYGVKD. V lost 2 bases and J 3 bases, leaving 11 bases between the germline ends. The CDR3 runs 14 residues. The CDR3 region is CAISEGGLNYEQYF. The CDR3 DNA reads as TGTGCCATCAGTGAGGGGGGCTTGAACTACGAGCAGTACTTC.

The chain uses TRBV18 and TRBJ2-1; D may be TRBD2 (5 bases). The CDR3 length is 15 residues. The V end was cut by 1 base, the J end by 8 bases, with 15 bases between. Germline CDR1 and CDR2: KGHSH and LQKENI. CDR3 sequence (DNA): TGTGCCAGCTCACCACGAGAGGGATTTGAGGATGAGCAGTTCTTC. Amino acids: CASSPREGFEDEQFF. Based on the CDR3 plus reference TRBV18 and TRBJ2-1, the full variable domain is NAGVMQNPRHLVRRRGQEARLRCSPMKGHSHVYWYRQLPEEGLKFMVYLQKENIIDESGMPKERFSAEFPKEGPSILRIQQVVRGDSAAYFCASSPREGFEDEQFFGPGTRLTVL.

The chain carries TRBV18 and TRBJ2-1, with unresolved D. V gave up 0 bases and J gave up 3 bases, with 9 bases separating them. From germline, CDR1 is KGHSH and CDR2 LQKENI. The CDR3 has 15 amino acids. The CDR3 nucleotides read TGTGCCAGCTCACCACCGGGCAACGACTACAATGAGCAGTTCTTC. This codes for CASSPPGNDYNEQFF.

Regarding this clone: Its ends do not fully match the called genes, so a read error is possible. The chain combines TRBV7-7 with TRBJ2-7; the match to TRBD1 covers 8 bases. The CDR3 loop spans 14 amino acids. Germline lookup yields CDR1 SSHAT and CDR2 FNYEAQ (reference sequence). In nucleotides, the CDR3 is TGTGCTAGCAGCTTAACAGGGGGAAGCTACGAGCAGTACTTC. Translated, it gives CASSLTGGSYEQYF.

V and J are TRBV5-4 and TRBJ1-2, with TRBD1 matching 7 bases. With 4 bases clipped from V and 8 bases from J, the junction kept 8 bases outside the gene matches. The CDR3 runs to 13 residues. Germline CDR1 is SGHNT and CDR2 is YYREEE (reference sequence). CDR3 DNA: TGTGCCAGCAGCCCCCGGGACAGCGGGGGCTACACCTTC. Translation: CASSPRDSGGYTF.

The chain employs TRBV27 and TRBJ2-7, with 10 positions matching TRBD1. The J segment lost 6 bases and the V segment lost 6 bases, leaving 8 bases of the junction unmatched. The CDR3 contains 14 residues. The germline V gene encodes CDR1 MNHEY and CDR2 SMNVEV (reference sequence). CDR3 bases: TGTGCCAGCAGAACTGGGACAGGGGAGGCCGAGCAGTACTTC. Protein sequence: CASRTGTGEAEQYF.

The rearrangement joins TRBV4-3 to TRBJ1-4, with D unresolved. CDR1 and CDR2 from the germline V gene are LGHNA and YSLEER. V was shortened by 2 bases and J by 13 bases, with 17 bases between the two germline ends. The CDR3 contains 14 residues. CDR3 sequence reads: CASSQTGPGSGLFF. As DNA, the CDR3 is TGCGCCAGCAGCCAAACGGGTCCGGGAAGTGGACTGTTTTTT.

The sample holds one count of this clone. The genes are TRBV6-1 and TRBJ1-5; D is unresolved. With 1 base removed from V and 6 bases from J, the gap between germline ends came to 7 bases. CDR3 length equals 13 residues. The germline gives CDR1 MNHNS, CDR2 SASEGT. The CDR3 DNA follows: TGTGCCAGCAGTGAAGTTGAGGGTCAGCCCCAGCATTTT. Its translation is CASSEVEGQPQHF.

The chain carries TRBV7-6 and TRBJ2-1; TRBD2 agrees at 11 bases. J lost 6 bases, V lost 3 bases, and 10 bases had no gene match. The CDR3 extends over 17 amino acids. The V gene's germline CDR1 is SGHVS and CDR2 FNYEAQ. The CDR3 coding sequence is TGTGCCAGCAGCTTGGGGACTAGCGGCCTGGGGCGCAATGAGCAGTTCTTC. This codes for CASSLGTSGLGRNEQFF.

The chain combines TRBV2 with TRBJ1-2; D might be TRBD1 (6 bases). With 8 bases removed from V and 2 bases from J, the gap between germline ends came to 21 bases. Germline V gene sequence: CDR1 SNHLY, CDR2 FYNNEI. The CDR3 extends over 16 amino acids. CDR3 sequence (DNA): TGTGCCAGCGGGAAGGGGGGGCGGGAAGGGAACTATGGCTACACCTTC. Translated: CASGKGGREGNYGYTF.

The chain combines TRBV5-4 with TRBJ1-4, with 11 bases that match TRBD1. Germline lookup yields CDR1 SGHNT and CDR2 YYREEE (reference sequence). CDR3 length: 15 amino acids. V was clipped by 2 bases and J by 10 bases; unmatched bases: 7. For the CDR3, the DNA is TGTGCCAGCAGCTTCTGGACAGGGGGCGACGGAAAACTGTTTTTT. Its translation is CASSFWTGGDGKLFF.

The chain joins TRBV7-2 to TRBJ2-1; 10 bases map to TRBD2. Germline CDR1 reads SGHTA; CDR2 reads FQGNSA. The CDR3 runs to 14 residues. V shed 6 bases, J shed 5 bases, and the junction held 4 bases outside the gene matches. The CDR3 protein is CASSSGLANNEQFF. In DNA form, the CDR3 reads TGTGCCAGCAGTTCGGGACTAGCGAACAATGAGCAGTTCTTC.